This is a list of T cell receptor beta chains from one sample in a study of blood T cell repertoires in COVID-19. The data were produced by immunoSEQ multiplex PCR, yet TCRdb's version contains in-frame clones alone and is incomplete. The top ten hold 0.95% to 1.5% of the sample, which has some 150,000 clones, about 90% seen once. The sample consisted of PBMCs or T cells enriched from blood (not recorded which). Receptors were obtained from a human donor with acute COVID-19. The donor label of this sample is uncertain. The CDR3 runs from the conserved cysteine through the conserved F or W. D genes are given only for firm matches. Not every row has a clone size; where given, it reads once, few, many or a size class.

J: TRBJ2-2
D: .
V: TRBV4-3
size: .
CDR3: CASSQDPSGENTGELFF
DNA: TGCGCCAGCAGCCAAGACCCTTCAGGGGAGAACACCGGGGAGCTGTTTTTT

J: TRBJ2-7
D: TRBD1
V: TRBV7-2
size: .
CDR3: CASSLGPAGQGIYEQYF
DNA: TGTGCCAGCAGCTTAGGACCCGCGGGACAGGGGATCTACGAGCAGTACTTC

J: TRBJ1-1
D: TRBD1
V: TRBV5-6
size: .
CDR3: CASSTHGTGAFF
DNA: TGTGCCAGCAGCACGCACGGGACAGGAGCTTTCTTT

J: TRBJ1-4
D: .
V: TRBV29-1
size: .
CDR3: CSALTNEKLFF
DNA: TGCAGCGCCCTCACTAATGAAAAACTGTTTTTT

J: TRBJ2-7
D: .
V: TRBV9
size: .
CDR3: CASSPFGRGDDEQYF
DNA: TGTGCCAGCAGCCCATTCGGCAGGGGGGACGACGAGCAGTACTTC

J: TRBJ1-5
D: .
V: TRBV6-5
size: .
CDR3: CASSLPGVNQPQHF
DNA: TGTGCCAGCAGTTTACCAGGGGTTAATCAGCCCCAGCATTTT

J: TRBJ2-1
D: TRBD1
V: TRBV24-1
size: .
CDR3: CATSDRQGKRYNEQFF
DNA: TGTGCCACCAGTGATCGACAGGGCAAACGCTACAATGAGCAGTTCTTC

J: TRBJ2-7
D: .
V: TRBV5-4
size: .
CDR3: CASSLFQGPYEQYF
DNA: TGTGCCAGCAGCTTGTTCCAGGGCCCCTACGAGCAGTACTTC

J: TRBJ1-6
D: .
V: TRBV12-5
size: .
CDR3: CASGLGGASPLHF
DNA: TGTGCTAGTGGTTTAGGGGGGGCTTCACCCCTCCACTTT

J: TRBJ2-1
D: .
V: TRBV6-7
size: .
CDR3: CASSYPPRSTGSYNEQFF
DNA: TGTGCCAGCAGTTACCCCCCACGGTCTACGGGTTCCTACAATGAGCAGTTCTTC

J: TRBJ1-1
D: TRBD1
V: TRBV5-1
size: .
CDR3: CASSLGWTGGLGNTEAFF
DNA: TGCGCCAGCAGCTTGGGTTGGACAGGGGGCCTGGGGAACACTGAAGCTTTCTTT

J: TRBJ2-2
D: TRBD2
V: TRBV9
size: once
CDR3: CASSALGTSGGDGELFF
DNA: TGTGCCAGCAGCGCTCTCGGGACTAGCGGGGGGGACGGGGAGCTGTTTTTT

J: TRBJ1-1
D: .
V: TRBV19
size: once
CDR3: CATNGVTEAFF
DNA: TGTGCCACTAACGGAGTAACTGAAGCTTTCTTT

J: TRBJ1-1
D: .
V: TRBV30
size: .
CDR3: CAWSGPPTGNTEAFF
DNA: TGTGCCTGGAGTGGGCCGCCGACGGGGAACACTGAAGCTTTCTTT

J: TRBJ2-1
D: TRBD1
V: TRBV2
size: .
CDR3: CASQRQGSYNEQFF
DNA: TGTGCCAGCCAAAGACAGGGGTCATACAATGAGCAGTTCTTC

J: TRBJ2-1
D: TRBD2
V: TRBV15
size: .
CDR3: CATSRRLAGGPNEQFF
DNA: TGTGCCACCAGCCGTCGTTTGGCGGGGGGGCCTAATGAGCAGTTCTTC

J: TRBJ1-4
D: TRBD1
V: TRBV7-9
size: few
CDR3: CASSWGGQGWEKLFF
DNA: TGTGCCAGCAGCTGGGGTGGACAGGGTTGGGAAAAACTGTTTTTT

J: TRBJ1-1
D: TRBD1
V: TRBV6-5
size: .
CDR3: CASSYNRGATEAFF
DNA: TGTGCCAGCAGTTACAACAGGGGAGCCACTGAAGCTTTCTTT

J: TRBJ1-3
D: .
V: TRBV19
size: .
CDR3: CASTLQQGNTIYF
DNA: TGTGCCAGTACACTCCAACAGGGAAACACCATATATTTT

J: TRBJ1-6
D: .
V: TRBV5-6
size: .
CDR3: CASSLWPGTSLDNSPLHF
DNA: TGTGCCAGCAGCTTATGGCCCGGGACAAGTCTCGATAATTCACCCCTCCACTTT

J: TRBJ1-1
D: .
V: TRBV19
size: .
CDR3: CASSPAGGRAFF
DNA: TGTGCCAGTAGCCCCGCCGGAGGACGGGCTTTCTTT

J: TRBJ2-7
D: TRBD1
V: TRBV5-6
size: .
CDR3: CASRLRDSGPYEQYF
DNA: TGTGCCAGCAGGCTCCGGGACAGTGGGCCCTACGAGCAGTACTTC

J: TRBJ2-1
D: .
V: TRBV11-3
size: .
CDR3: CASSLSLVSNEQFF
DNA: TGTGCCAGCAGCTTATCCCTAGTCTCCAATGAGCAGTTCTTC

J: TRBJ1-2
D: .
V: TRBV19
size: .
CDR3: CASSIPGQGTGYTF
DNA: TGTGCCAGTAGTATACCCGGGCAGGGGACCGGCTACACCTTC

J: TRBJ1-4
D: .
V: TRBV15
size: .
CDR3: CATSRDRGGRGEKLFF
DNA: TGTGCCACCAGCAGAGATCGGGGCGGGAGAGGCGAAAAACTGTTTTTT

J: TRBJ2-2
D: .
V: TRBV6-5
size: .
CDR3: CASKNAGELFF
DNA: TGTGCCAGCAAAAACGCGGGGGAGCTGTTTTTT

J: TRBJ2-2
D: TRBD1
V: TRBV24-1
size: .
CDR3: CATSDPDRDPGELFF
DNA: TGTGCCACCAGTGACCCTGACAGGGACCCCGGGGAGCTGTTTTTT

J: TRBJ2-3
D: TRBD2
V: TRBV6-2/TRBV6-3
size: few
CDR3: CASSSTRVGLDKYF
DNA: TGTGCCAGCAGCTCTACTCGGGTGGGACTAGACAAATATTTT

J: TRBJ2-7
D: TRBD2
V: TRBV19
size: .
CDR3: CASSPLAGRTYEQYF
DNA: TGTGCCAGTAGTCCTTTAGCGGGGAGAACCTACGAGCAGTACTTC

J: TRBJ2-2
D: TRBD2
V: TRBV3-1/TRBV3-2
size: once
CDR3: CASSEVARGKIGELFF
DNA: TGTGCCAGCAGCGAAGTCGCGCGGGGGAAGATCGGGGAGCTGTTTTTT

J: TRBJ1-4
D: .
V: TRBV7-8
size: .
CDR3: CASSTARTRTNEKLFF
DNA: TGTGCCAGCAGCACAGCAAGGACACGTACTAATGAAAAACTGTTTTTT

J: TRBJ2-7
D: TRBD1
V: TRBV30
size: once
CDR3: CAWDRDSSYEQYF
DNA: TGTGCCTGGGACCGGGACAGCTCCTACGAGCAGTACTTC

J: TRBJ2-7
D: .
V: TRBV6-2/TRBV6-3
size: .
CDR3: CASSYLSGLSYEQYF
DNA: TGTGCCAGCAGTTACCTCAGCGGTCTCTCCTACGAGCAGTACTTC

J: TRBJ2-2
D: TRBD2
V: TRBV5-1
size: .
CDR3: CARSGGLAGGHGTPGELFF
DNA: TGCGCCCGCAGCGGGGGACTCGCGGGGGGCCATGGGACTCCCGGGGAGCTGTTTTTT

J: TRBJ1-1
D: .
V: TRBV19
size: .
CDR3: CASIPPPPRSEAFF
DNA: TGTGCCAGTATCCCCCCCCCACCCAGGTCTGAAGCTTTCTTT

J: TRBJ2-3
D: .
V: TRBV24-1
size: .
CDR3: CATSGQNTQYF
DNA: TGTGCCACCAGTGGACAGAATACGCAGTATTTT

J: TRBJ2-5
D: TRBD2
V: TRBV7-2
size: .
CDR3: CASSPPGLAGGKTQYF
DNA: TGTGCCAGCAGCCCACCGGGCCTAGCGGGCGGGAAGACCCAGTACTTC

J: TRBJ1-6
D: .
V: TRBV6-2/TRBV6-3
size: .
CDR3: CASSSLPRGSSYNSPLHF
DNA: TGTGCCAGCAGCTCTCTCCCGCGGGGGAGCTCCTATAATTCACCCCTCCACTTT

J: TRBJ2-7
D: TRBD1
V: TRBV27
size: .
CDR3: CASSLSPGQFGEQYF
DNA: TGTGCCAGCAGTTTATCCCCGGGACAGTTTGGCGAGCAGTACTTC

J: TRBJ2-3
D: TRBD1
V: TRBV6-5
size: once
CDR3: CASRGQADTQYF
DNA: TGTGCCAGCAGGGGACAGGCAGATACGCAGTATTTT

J: TRBJ2-1
D: TRBD2
V: TRBV20-1
size: .
CDR3: CSASTLAGGPGSYNEQFF
DNA: TGCAGTGCTAGTACTCTAGCGGGGGGGCCTGGCTCCTACAATGAGCAGTTCTTC